What follows are 2 T cell receptor beta chains derived from one specimen sequenced in a study of neurological immune-mediated disorders. TCRdb fed the 5' RACE reads into MiXCR, producing one record per CDR3 protein. The data hold tens of thousands of distinct CDR3 sequences, with roughly 16% observed a single time. Time point specified: technical triplicate 3. Sequencing was done on a sample of CD4+ T cells from blood. Source of these receptors: a female donor with HTLV-1-associated myelopathy (HAM/TSP).

This clonotype was detected many times. The chain joins TRBV7-9 to TRBJ2-2; 9 bases line up with TRBD1. The CDR3 runs 16 residues. Germline assignment: CDR1 SEHNR and CDR2 FQNEAQ (reference sequence). The V and J ends lost 6 bases and 5 bases, in that order; junction bases with no gene match: 10. CDR3 nucleotides: TGTGCCAGCAGACCCTCCGGGACAGGGACGACCGGGGAGCTGTTTTTT. Translated, it gives CASRPSGTGTTGELFF.

On this clonotype itself: At one boundary the junction diverges from the germline segment, which might be a read error. This chain links TRBV20-1 with TRBJ2-5; possible D gene TRBD1, 6 bases. Germline V CDR1 and CDR2: DFQATT, SNEGSKA (reference sequence). This CDR3 has 14 amino acids. The CDR3 DNA is TGCAGTGCTCAAAGAAAAGGACAGAAAGAGACACAGTACTTC. It encodes CSAQRKGQKETQYF.